A selection of T cell receptor beta chains follows, all from one sample in a study of blood T cell repertoires in COVID-19. Data came from immunoSEQ multiplex PCR; TCRdb stores just in-frame clones and leaves some out. The sample yields 210,000 or so clones, roughly 90% seen once. Sequenced: peripheral blood. The receptors derive from a man aged 40-49 years with acute or convalescent COVID-19. CDR3s include the opening cysteine and the closing phenylalanine or tryptophan. Clone size appears in some rows only: once, few, many, or a class for an expanded clone.

cdr3_aa clone_size j_call v_call
CASSYRVDNSPLHF NA TRBJ1-6 TRBV3-1/TRBV3-2
CATRDSYNQPQHF once TRBJ1-5 TRBV19
CASSGVGTNLRGDTQYF NA TRBJ2-3 TRBV2
CAWSVRGHEQYF NA TRBJ2-7 TRBV30
CASSPTPNTEAFF NA TRBJ1-1 TRBV6-2/TRBV6-3
CASTDSYTF NA TRBJ1-2 TRBV3-1/TRBV3-2
CATSIDRVAGELFF NA TRBJ2-2 TRBV15
CAISEAQGPYEQYF NA TRBJ2-7 TRBV10-3
CAIRGSGSHYGYTF NA TRBJ1-2 TRBV10-3
CASSQLPQGYQPQHF once TRBJ1-5 TRBV23-1
CSVETGAQGYTF NA TRBJ1-2 TRBV29-1
CASSSRTGGNYGYTF NA TRBJ1-2 TRBV7-9
CASSTKTGGYTEAFF NA TRBJ1-1 TRBV6-4
CASIDTSSNQPQHF NA TRBJ1-5 TRBV19